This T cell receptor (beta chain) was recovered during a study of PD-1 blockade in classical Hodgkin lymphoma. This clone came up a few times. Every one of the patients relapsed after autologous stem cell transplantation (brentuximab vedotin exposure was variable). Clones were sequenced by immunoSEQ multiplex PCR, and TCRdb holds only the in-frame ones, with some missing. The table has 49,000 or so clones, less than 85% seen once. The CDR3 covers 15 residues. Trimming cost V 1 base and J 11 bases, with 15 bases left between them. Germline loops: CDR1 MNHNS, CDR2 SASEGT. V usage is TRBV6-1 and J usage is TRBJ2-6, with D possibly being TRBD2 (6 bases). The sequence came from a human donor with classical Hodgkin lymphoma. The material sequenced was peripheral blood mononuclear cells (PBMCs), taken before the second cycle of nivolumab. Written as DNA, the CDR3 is TGTGCCAGCAGTGAAGGTTGGGGACTTACGTACGTCCTGACTTTC. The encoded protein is CASSEGWGLTYVLTF.